One and the same sample provided the 17 T cell receptor beta chains below, sequenced in a study of T cell repertoires in cytomegalovirus infection. Their recognized antigens are unknown. In TCRdb, the reads were re-called with MiXCR into one record per CDR3 protein. The data show 650,000 to 850,000 distinct CDR3 sequences, about 27% seen once. The material sequenced was cultured CD8+ T cells from PBMCs, taken from culture after CMV antigen stimulation. Every receptor here comes from a human donor in good health (CMV status not recorded). Some clones in this sample may be carry-over from other donors' samples.

This clonotype was seen a handful of times. The V gene is TRBV4-1, the J gene TRBJ2-7; TRBD1 might be the D (5 bases). The CDR3 length is 18 residues. The V end was cut by 1 base, the J end by 5 bases, with 24 bases between. Germline V gene sequence: CDR1 MGHRA, CDR2 YSYEKL. The CDR3 bases are TGCGCCAGCAGCCAAGCCCTCCCGGGTTGGCAGGGAAGCGACGAGCAGTACTTC. It yields the protein CASSQALPGWQGSDEQYF.

This rearrangement joins TRBV14 to TRBJ2-7; TRBD1 matches at 9 bases. J was trimmed by 4 bases and V by 1 base; bases with no gene match: 5. The CDR3 contains 15 residues. Looked up from germline, CDR1 is SGHDN and CDR2 is FVKESK. CDR3 nucleotide sequence: TGTGCCAGCAGCCAAGGTGTCGGACAGGGGTACGAGCAGTACTTC. Its protein product is CASSQGVGQGYEQYF. Supplemented by reference TRBV14 and TRBJ2-7, the full variable domain reads EAGVTQFPSHSVIEKGQTVTLRCDPISGHDNLYWYRRVMGKEIKFLLHFVKESKQDESGMPNNRFLAERTGGTYSTLKVQPAELEDSGVYFCASSQGVGQGYEQYFGPGTRLTVT.

This clonotype was detected a few times. This chain joins TRBV7-6 and TRBJ1-5; possibly TRBD1 for D (6 bases). CDR3 length: 15 residues. Trimming took off 0 bases at V and 7 bases at J, with 13 bases between the two ends. Germline CDR1 reads SGHVS; CDR2 reads FNYEAQ. CDR3 protein: CASSLATGRGQPQHF. CDR3 in DNA: TGTGCCAGCAGCTTAGCCACAGGGAGAGGACAGCCCCAGCATTTT. The full variable domain, its missing parts supplied by reference TRBV7-6 and TRBJ1-5, is GAGVSQSPRYKVTKRGQDVALRCDPISGHVSLYWYRQALGQGPEFLTYFNYEAQQDKSGLPNDRFSAERPEGSISTLTIQRTEQRDSAMYRCASSLATGRGQPQHFGDGTRLSIL.

This clonotype was seen at least ten times. The rearrangement uses TRBV6-1 and TRBJ2-7; D is uncertain. Trimming shortened V by 1 base and J by 1 base, and 5 bases separated the two germline ends. CDR3 size: 13 residues. Germline loops: CDR1 MNHNS, CDR2 SASEGT. CDR3 coding DNA: TGTGCCAGCAGTGAAGGTTTGTCCTACGAGCAGTACGTC. Translating it yields CASSEGLSYEQYV.

This chain connects TRBV6-5 to TRBJ2-1; the D is unclear. Germline CDR1 reads MNHEY; CDR2 reads SVGAGI. V lost 0 bases, J lost 4 bases, and 4 bases lay in between. This CDR3 is 13 amino acids long. This chain's CDR3 is CASSYSMYNEQFF. The DNA for the CDR3 is TGTGCCAGCAGTTACTCGATGTACAATGAGCAGTTCTTC.

A few counts support this clonotype. The chain joins TRBV11-2 to TRBJ2-7, with 8 bases lining up with TRBD1. Per germline, CDR1 SGHAT and CDR2 FQNNGV. Trimming removed 5 bases from V and 6 bases from J; junction bases left unmatched: 9. The CDR3 contains 14 residues. The CDR3, as DNA: TGTGCCAGCAGCGTTCCGACAGACAGGGGCGAGCAGTACGTC. Its protein product is CASSVPTDRGEQYV.

As for this clonotype: A clone one base away is much larger, so this may be a read error. The V call is TRBV27, the J call TRBJ2-1; TRBD2 matches 8 bases. Germline CDR1 and CDR2: MNHEY and SMNVEV (reference sequence). The CDR3 has 15 amino acids. This chain's CDR3 is CTSSLRRGDINEQFF. The CDR3 nucleotides are TGTACCAGCAGTTTACGGCGGGGGGATATCAATGAGCAGTTCTTC.

The gene calls are TRBV7-4 and TRBJ1-4; weak D call: TRBD1 (6 bases). The germline gives CDR1 SGHVT, CDR2 SQSDAQ. V shed 0 bases and J shed 6 bases, with 14 bases lying between them. This CDR3 region has 16 residues. As DNA, the CDR3 is TGTGCCAGCAGCTTAGCGATCCGGGGGCGGGATGAAAAACTGTTTTTT. The encoded protein is CASSLAIRGRDEKLFF.

The CDR3 coding sequence is TGTGCCAGCAGTCCCCCGCGGACCATCCCATTCTACGAGCAGTACTTC. This translates into CASSPPRTIPFYEQYF. This sequence joins TRBV27 and TRBJ2-7; D gene uncertain. CDR3 length: 16 residues. Germline CDR1 is MNHEY and CDR2 is SMNVEV (reference sequence). Trimming stripped 5 bases from V and 3 bases from J, with 20 bases between.

The chain joins TRBV7-9 to TRBJ1-5, with no clear D. The germline V gene encodes CDR1 SEHNR and CDR2 FQNEAQ (reference sequence). This CDR3 region has 12 residues. The V and J ends lost 5 bases and 4 bases respectively, with 6 bases between them. The CDR3 here is CASSPENQPQHF. The CDR3 region has the DNA TGTGCCAGCAGCCCGGAGAATCAGCCCCAGCATTTT.

The chain employs TRBV7-8 and TRBJ2-1; D is unresolved. Trimming shortened V by 4 bases and J by 0 bases, and 10 bases separated the two germline ends. This CDR3 comprises 15 residues. The germline CDR1 and CDR2 sequences are SGHVS and FQNEAQ. The CDR3 reads CASSYELPSYNEQFF. CDR3 DNA sequence: TGTGCCAGCAGCTACGAACTGCCCTCCTACAATGAGCAGTTCTTC.

This chain links TRBV6-1 with TRBJ1-5; D may be TRBD1 (6 bases). This CDR3 is built from 15 residues. Trimming stripped 6 bases from V and 0 bases from J, with 12 bases between. The germline V gene encodes CDR1 MNHNS and CDR2 SASEGT. The CDR3 region has the DNA TGTGCCAGCAGCATCGCAGGGGTTAGCAATCAGCCCCAGCATTTT. Protein product: CASSIAGVSNQPQHF.

Only a few counts were recorded for this clonotype. This chain uses TRBV6-6 with TRBJ2-5, with no clear D. CDR3 length: 13 residues. V lost 2 bases to trimming and J lost 3 bases, with 7 bases between them. Looked up from germline, CDR1 is MNHNY and CDR2 is SVGAGI (reference sequence). CDR3: CASSYDYEETQYF. As DNA, the CDR3 is TGTGCCAGCAGTTACGATTATGAAGAGACCCAGTACTTC.

This clonotype has only a few counts. The chain carries TRBV27 and TRBJ1-1; a possible D gene is TRBD1 (5 bases). Germline V lookup: CDR1 MNHEY, CDR2 SMNVEV (reference sequence). V lost 2 bases and J 4 bases, leaving 8 bases between the germline ends. The CDR3 totals 13 residues. CDR3 sequence reads: CASSLTDTTEAFF. CDR3 coding DNA: TGTGCCAGCAGTTTAACGGACACCACTGAAGCTTTCTTT.

This chain joins TRBV19 and TRBJ1-1; perhaps TRBD1 as D (6 bases). CDR1 and CDR2 (germline): LNHDA, SQIVND (reference sequence). Trimming took off 5 bases at V and 0 bases at J, with 16 bases between the two ends. This CDR3 has 16 residues. CDR3 nucleotides: TGTGCCAGTAGTGGGAGGGGGAGGCACATGAACACTGAAGCTTTCTTT. Residues: CASSGRGRHMNTEAFF. Full variable domain (remainder filled in from reference TRBV19 and TRBJ1-1): DGGITQSPKYLFRKEGQNVTLSCEQNLNHDAMYWYRQDPGQGLRLIYYSQIVNDFQKGDIAEGYSVSREKKESFPLTVTSAQKNPTAFYLCASSGRGRHMNTEAFFGQGTRLTVV.

The V gene is TRBV7-8, the J gene TRBJ1-2; a weak D match, TRBD1 (5 bases). The CDR3 consists of 16 residues. The V gene lost 6 bases and the J gene lost 4 bases, with 21 bases spanning the gap. CDR1 and CDR2 (germline): SGHVS, FQNEAQ. The CDR3 coding sequence is TGTGCCAGCAGTCCCCTGGTGGGGGAATTCCCCTATGGCTACACCTTC. Its protein is CASSPLVGEFPYGYTF.

The chain carries TRBV7-9 and TRBJ2-2; the D gene is possibly TRBD2 (5 bases). The CDR3 is made up of 11 amino acids. From germline, CDR1 is SEHNR and CDR2 FQNEAQ (reference sequence). The CDR3 sequence is CGAANTGELFF. The CDR3 nucleotides read TGTGGAGCGGCGAACACCGGGGAGCTGTTTTTT.